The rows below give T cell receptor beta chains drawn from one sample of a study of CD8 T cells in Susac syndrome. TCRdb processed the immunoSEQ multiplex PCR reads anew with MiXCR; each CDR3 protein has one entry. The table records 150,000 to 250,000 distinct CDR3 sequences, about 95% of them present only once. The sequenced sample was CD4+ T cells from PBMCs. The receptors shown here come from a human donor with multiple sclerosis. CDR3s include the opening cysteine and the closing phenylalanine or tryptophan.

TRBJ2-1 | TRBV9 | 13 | CASSVDSYNEQFF
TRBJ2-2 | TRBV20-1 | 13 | CSASDPPSGELFF
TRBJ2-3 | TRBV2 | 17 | CASSGTGAGRPTDTQYF
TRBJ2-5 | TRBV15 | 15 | CATSIALAGGETQYF
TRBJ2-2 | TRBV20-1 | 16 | CSASPAGRVTTGELFF
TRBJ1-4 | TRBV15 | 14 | CATSRGPRGEKLFF
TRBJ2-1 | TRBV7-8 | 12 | CASSLIYNEQFF
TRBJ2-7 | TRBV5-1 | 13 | CASAPDRGYEQYF
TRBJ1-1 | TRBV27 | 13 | CASSSRGGTEAFF
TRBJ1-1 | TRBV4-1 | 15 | CASSQDPGFNTEAFF
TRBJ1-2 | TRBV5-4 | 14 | CASSLGQSNYGYTF
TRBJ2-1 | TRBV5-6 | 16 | CASSLPGQGLWDEQFF
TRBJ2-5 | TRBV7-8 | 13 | CASSLQRQETQYF
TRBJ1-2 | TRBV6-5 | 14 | CASRQTLANYGYTF
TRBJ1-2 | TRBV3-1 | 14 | CASSQEGRGYGYTF
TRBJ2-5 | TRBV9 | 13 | CASSVGMRETQYF
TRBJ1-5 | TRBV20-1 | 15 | CSARQGTGYAQPQHF
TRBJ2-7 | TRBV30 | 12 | CAWGGLYREQYF
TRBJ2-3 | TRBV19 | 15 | CASTATGPRGDTQYF
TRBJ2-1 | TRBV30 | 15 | CAWDPFSGSYNEQFF
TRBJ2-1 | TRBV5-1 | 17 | CASSFRDRAAYGDEQFF
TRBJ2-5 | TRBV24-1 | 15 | CATSDTTGSQETQYF
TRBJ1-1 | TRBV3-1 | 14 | CASSQYTANTEAFF
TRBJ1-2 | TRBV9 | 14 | CASGSERQHDGYTF
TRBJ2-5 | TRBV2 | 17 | CASTDLGLDRGQETQYF
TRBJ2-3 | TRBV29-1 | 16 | CSVEDKGQGPTDTQYF
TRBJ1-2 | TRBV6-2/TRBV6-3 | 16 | CASRVPGQGTGYGYTF
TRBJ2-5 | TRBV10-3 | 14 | CAISPAGGQETQYF
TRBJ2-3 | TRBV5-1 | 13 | CASSLAMADTQYF
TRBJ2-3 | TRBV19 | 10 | CAAGVATQYF
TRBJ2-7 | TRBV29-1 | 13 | CSVARAGGRGQYF
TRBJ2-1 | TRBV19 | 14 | CASTTGSVLNEQFF
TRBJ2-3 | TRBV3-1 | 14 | CASSPSNAADTQYF
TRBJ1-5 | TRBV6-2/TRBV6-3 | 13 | CASTEWFSQPQHF
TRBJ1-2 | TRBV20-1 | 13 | CSASRSDSYGYTF
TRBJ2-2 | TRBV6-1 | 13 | CASSPGNTGELFF
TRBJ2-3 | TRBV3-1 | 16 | CASSQDRSGGTDTQYF